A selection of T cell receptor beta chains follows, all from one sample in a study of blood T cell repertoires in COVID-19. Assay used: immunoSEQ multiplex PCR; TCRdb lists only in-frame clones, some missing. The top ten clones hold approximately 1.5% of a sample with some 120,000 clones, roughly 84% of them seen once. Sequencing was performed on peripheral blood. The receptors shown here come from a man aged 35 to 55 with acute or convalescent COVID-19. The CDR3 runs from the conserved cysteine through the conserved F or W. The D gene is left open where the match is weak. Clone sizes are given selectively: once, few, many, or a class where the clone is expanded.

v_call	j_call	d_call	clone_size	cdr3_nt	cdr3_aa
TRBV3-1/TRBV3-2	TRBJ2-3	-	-	TGTGCCAGCAGCCTCCGAGGACTCGGGACAGATACGCAGTATTTT	CASSLRGLGTDTQYF
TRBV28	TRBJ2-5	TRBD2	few	TGTGCCAGCAGAACGAGCGGGGCTCAAGAGACCCAGTACTTC	CASRTSGAQETQYF
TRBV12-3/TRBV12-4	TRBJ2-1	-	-	TGTGCCAGCACCTCTCGGGGCAATGAGCAGTTCTTC	CASTSRGNEQFF
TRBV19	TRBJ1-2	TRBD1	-	TGTGCCAGTAGTATTTTGGCAGGGGGGTATGGCTACACCTTC	CASSILAGGYGYTF
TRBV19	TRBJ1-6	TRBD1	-	TGTGCCAGTAGTATAGGACAGGGGTTTCGTTATAATTCACCCCTCCACTTT	CASSIGQGFRYNSPLHF
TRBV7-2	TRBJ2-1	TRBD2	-	TGTGCCAGCAGCGGTCTAGCGGCCTCCTACAATGAGCAGTTCTTC	CASSGLAASYNEQFF
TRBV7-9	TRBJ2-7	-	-	TGTGCCAGCAGCTTAATTCTCTCCTACGAGCAGTACTTC	CASSLILSYEQYF
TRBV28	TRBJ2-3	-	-	TGTGCCAGCAGTCCCACGTCTACCTCGGGAGATACGCAGTATTTT	CASSPTSTSGDTQYF
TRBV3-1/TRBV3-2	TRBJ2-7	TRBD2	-	TGTGCCAGCAGCCGTGCCGGCCCCAGGACTAGTGGGGACCCTACCTACGAGCAGTACTTC	CASSRAGPRTSGDPTYEQYF
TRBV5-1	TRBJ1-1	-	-	TGCGCCAGCGGGCGGGGGAGAAACACTGAAGCTTTCTTT	CASGRGRNTEAFF
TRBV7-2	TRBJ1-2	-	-	TGTGCCAGCAGCTTAAATGCGGGCTATGGCTACACCTTC	CASSLNAGYGYTF
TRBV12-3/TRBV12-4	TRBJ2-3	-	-	TGTGCCAGCGGTACACGGGCAGATACGCAGTATTTT	CASGTRADTQYF
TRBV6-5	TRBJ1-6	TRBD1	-	TGTGCCAGCCGCCCCGGGGGACAGTATAATTCACCCCTCCACTTT	CASRPGGQYNSPLHF
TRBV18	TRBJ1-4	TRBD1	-	TGTGCCAGCTCACCACTTCGACAGGGTGGTGAAAAACTGTTTTTT	CASSPLRQGGEKLFF
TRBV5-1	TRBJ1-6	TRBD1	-	TGCGCCAGCAGCTTGGGGGGACAGACAAATTCACCCCTCCACTTT	CASSLGGQTNSPLHF
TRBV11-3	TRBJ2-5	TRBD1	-	TGTGCCAGCAGCCGGGGGGACAGGGGCGGTGAGACCCAGTACTTC	CASSRGDRGGETQYF
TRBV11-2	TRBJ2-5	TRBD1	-	TGTGCCAGCAGCTTCACCGGGACAGGGGGCCGGGAGACCCAGTACTTC	CASSFTGTGGRETQYF
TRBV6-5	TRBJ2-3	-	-	TGTGCCAGCAGTTATCAGGTCGGGGGGCCTAGGGATACGCAGTATTTT	CASSYQVGGPRDTQYF
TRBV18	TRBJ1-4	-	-	TGTGCCAGCTCACCACGTAAGGGAGGGAATGAAAAACTGTTTTTT	CASSPRKGGNEKLFF
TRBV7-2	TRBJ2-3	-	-	TGTGCCAGCAGCTTTGGCGGAACTAGCACAGATACGCAGTATTTT	CASSFGGTSTDTQYF
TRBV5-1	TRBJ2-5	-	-	TGCGCCAGCAGCTTGGATATAGGGCAGGGGACCCAGTACTTC	CASSLDIGQGTQYF
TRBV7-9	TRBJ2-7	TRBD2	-	TGTGCCAGCAGCTCCAGCCTTACTAGCGGGAGTTACGAGCAGTACTTC	CASSSSLTSGSYEQYF